This TCR beta chain was captured by sequencing in a study of shared clonotypes between healthy human individuals. Study-level background: For every donor, three CD4 naive, three CD4 memory, two CD8 naive and one CD8 memory plates were used.

It was roughly 200 ng DNA, about 30,000 T cell genomes, that sorted-subset replicate PCRs used. The data were produced by immunoSEQ multiplex PCR, yet TCRdb's version contains in-frame clones alone and is incomplete. The table has hundreds of thousands of clones, about three quarters seen once; the top ten hold around 2%. Donors included only healthy HIV-negative adults lacking recent acute infections or vaccinations. Germline V gene lookup returns CDR1 SGHAT and CDR2 FQNNGV. The junction had 6 bases not matched to a gene; V was cut back by 5 bases and J by 4 bases. The CDR3 consists of 15 residues. Sequenced: memory CD4+ T cells sorted from blood. Sample subset: CD45RA-negative fraction. The chain combines TRBV11-2 with TRBJ2-1; TRBD2 matches at 9 bases. This TCR was sampled from a woman aged 30 to 39 in good health. As DNA, the CDR3 is TGTGCCAGCAGCCTGGAGCTAGCGGGATACAATGAGCAGTTCTTC. Amino acids: CASSLELAGYNEQFF.